One sample yielded the 19 T cell receptor beta chains listed below, sequenced in a study of T cell responses to AZD1222 COVID-19 vaccine. The protocol was immunoSEQ multiplex PCR, while the TCRdb copy is restricted to in-frame clones and leaves out a portion. The data hold around 99,000 clones, with about 89% observed a single time. The sequencing used peripheral blood, collected 28 days after the second AZD1222 dose. Source of these receptors: an adult who received the AZD1222 COVID-19 vaccine.

The V call is TRBV7-2, the J call TRBJ2-3, with 7 bases aligning to TRBD1. The J segment lost 2 bases and the V segment lost 5 bases, leaving 7 bases of the junction unmatched. The CDR3 spans 15 residues. Germline CDR1 SGHTA, CDR2 FQGNSA. CDR3 amino acids: CASSPDRTHTDTQYF. CDR3 nucleotides: TGTGCCAGCAGCCCGGACAGGACCCACACAGATACGCAGTATTTT.

The rearrangement links TRBV7-8 to TRBJ1-1, with TRBD1 as a possible D gene (5 bases). CDR1 is SGHVS and CDR2 is FQNEAQ in the germline V gene. The length of the CDR3 is 18 residues. Between the trimmed V and J ends, which lost 6 bases and 5 bases, there was a span of 28 bases. Here the CDR3 DNA reads TGTGCCAGCAGGAGATTTGTAAGGGGAATGGGTATGCGGACTGAAGCTTTCTTT. It encodes CASRRFVRGMGMRTEAFF.

The V and J genes are TRBV4-1 and TRBJ2-5; 7 positions match TRBD2. V dropped 3 bases and J dropped 3; count of bases not matched to a gene: 1. Germline CDR1 and CDR2: MGHRA and YSYEKL. The CDR3 loop spans 13 amino acids. DNA of the CDR3: TGCGCCAGCAGCCAGGGGGGGGAAGAGACCCAGTACTTC. Translating it yields CASSQGGEETQYF.

The rearrangement joins TRBV15 to TRBJ1-2; a weak D match, TRBD1 (5 bases). V was clipped by 1 base and J by 5 bases, with 11 bases between them. The CDR3 is 14 residues long. Germline loops: CDR1 LNHNV, CDR2 YYDKDF (reference sequence). CDR3 in amino acids: CATSRGGDRYGYTF. DNA for the CDR3: TGTGCCACCAGCAGAGGAGGGGACCGATATGGCTACACCTTC.

This clone has just one count. V usage is TRBV24-1 and J usage is TRBJ2-3; 8 bases are shared with TRBD2. This CDR3 is 15 amino acids long. The J segment lost 7 bases and the V segment lost 4 bases, leaving 9 bases of the junction unmatched. Germline CDR1 KGHDR, CDR2 SFDVKD. CDR3 in amino acids: CATSELGTSLNTQYF. In nucleotides, the CDR3 is TGTGCCACCAGTGAACTAGGGACTAGTCTAAATACGCAGTATTTT.

The chain has TRBV5-4 and TRBJ2-6; TRBD1 is a possible D gene (5 bases). This CDR3 comprises 16 residues. Germline V gene data show CDR1 as SGHNT and CDR2 as YYREEE (reference sequence). Trimming shortened V by 5 bases and J by 4 bases, and 16 bases separated the two germline ends. This CDR3 reads CASRWQGPVGANVLTF. CDR3 DNA sequence: TGTGCCAGCAGATGGCAGGGTCCGGTGGGGGCCAACGTCCTGACTTTC.

The rearrangement links TRBV18 to TRBJ1-2, with D possibly TRBD1 on 6 matching bases. The V gene's germline CDR1 is KGHSH and CDR2 LQKENI. Trimming stripped 3 bases from V and 1 base from J, with 12 bases between. The CDR3 sequence is 15 residues long. CDR3 coding DNA: TGTGCCAGCTCACCGGGGGCAGGGATTAACTATGGCTACACCTTC. Its protein product is CASSPGAGINYGYTF.

This clone was seen just once. The V gene is TRBV19, the J gene TRBJ1-2; 8 nucleotides match TRBD1. The germline gives CDR1 LNHDA, CDR2 SQIVND (reference sequence). The junction had 5 bases not matched to a gene; V was cut back by 7 bases and J by 4 bases. This CDR3 comprises 13 residues. Here the CDR3 reads CASMDRVGYGYTF. CDR3 coding DNA: TGTGCCAGTATGGACAGGGTCGGCTATGGCTACACCTTC.

V and J are TRBV28 and TRBJ1-3; unclear D gene. This CDR3 is built from 12 residues. Germline assignment: CDR1 MDHEN and CDR2 SYDVKM. The V end was cut by 6 bases, the J end by 9 bases, with 12 bases between. CDR3 bases: TGTGCCAGCAGCCCTAGCCAGCGCACCATATATTTT. It encodes CASSPSQRTIYF.

This clone was recorded once. The gene calls are TRBV19 and TRBJ1-4, with no clear D. Trimming took 3 bases from V and 8 from J, leaving 13 bases between them. The CDR3 is made up of 14 amino acids. Germline V gene lookup returns CDR1 LNHDA and CDR2 SQIVND (reference sequence). The DNA of the CDR3 is TGTGCCAGTAGTATGGCCGGGCGCGGCGAAAAACTGTTTTTT. Protein sequence: CASSMAGRGEKLFF.

The V and J genes are TRBV20-1 and TRBJ2-7; 9 bases are a match to TRBD1. Germline CDR1 DFQATT, CDR2 SNEGSKA (reference sequence). Trimming at V came to 6 bases and at J to 6 bases, leaving 3 bases not matched to a gene. The CDR3 runs 11 residues. The CDR3, as DNA: TGCAGTGCGGACAGGGGCGGCGAGCAGTACTTC. Its protein is CSADRGGEQYF.

The chain uses TRBV19 and TRBJ2-5; 10 nucleotides agree with TRBD2. This CDR3 comprises 16 residues. Germline V gives CDR1 LNHDA, CDR2 SQIVND (reference sequence). The J segment lost 6 bases and the V segment lost 4 bases, leaving 11 bases of the junction unmatched. DNA for the CDR3: TGTGCCAGTAGTACTCCTCTAGCGGGAGTTCCGCAGACCCAGTACTTC. This codes for CASSTPLAGVPQTQYF.

The chain links TRBV7-9 to TRBJ1-4; D remains unclear. CDR3 length: 16 residues. Deletions cut 0 bases from V and 1 base from J, with 9 bases between. Germline V gene data show CDR1 as SEHNR and CDR2 as FQNEAQ (reference sequence). CDR3 DNA: TGTGCCAGCAGCTTAGCGGTGTCAGGAACTAATGAAAAACTGTTTTTT. This sequence encodes CASSLAVSGTNEKLFF.

This clone has only a few counts. The chain joins TRBV11-2 to TRBJ2-7; weak D call: TRBD2 (6 bases). In germline, CDR1 is SGHAT, CDR2 FQNNGV. The CDR3 length is 15 residues. Between the trimmed V and J ends, which lost 4 bases and 1 base, there was a span of 14 bases. CDR3 nucleotides: TGTGCCAGCAGCTGGACGGAGGGGCCTTCCTACGAGCAGTACTTC. Translation gives CASSWTEGPSYEQYF.

The chain employs TRBV7-2 and TRBJ1-3, with 7 nucleotides matching TRBD1. CDR3 size: 14 residues. Unmatched junction bases numbered 6, after V lost 5 bases and J lost 5 bases. The germline gives CDR1 SGHTA, CDR2 FQGNSA. The DNA for the CDR3 is TGTGCCAGCAGCCTAGAGGGACAGAGAAACACCATATATTTT. This translates into CASSLEGQRNTIYF.

The rearrangement joins TRBV5-6 to TRBJ1-2, with D perhaps TRBD1 (6 bases). Per the germline V gene, CDR1 is SGHDT and CDR2 is YYEEEE. This CDR3 contains 15 residues. Trimming removed 3 bases at V and 6 bases at J, with 18 bases between. CDR3 loop: CASSSMAGGRDGYTF. The CDR3 DNA reads as TGTGCCAGCAGCTCCATGGCGGGGGGGCGTGATGGCTACACCTTC.

The chain couples TRBV11-2 to TRBJ2-7; D not certain. Trimming shortened V by 5 bases and J by 1 base, and 12 bases separated the two germline ends. Per the germline V gene, CDR1 is SGHAT and CDR2 is FQNNGV. The CDR3 is 14 amino acids. Here the CDR3 DNA reads TGTGCCAGCAGCAAACTCGGACGGTCCTACGAGCAGTACTTC. This encodes CASSKLGRSYEQYF.

The chain couples TRBV19 to TRBJ1-5, with D uncertain. The CDR3 consists of 14 residues. The V and J ends lost 7 bases and 0 bases respectively, with 10 bases between them. Germline values: CDR1 LNHDA, CDR2 SQIVND (reference sequence). In nucleotides, the CDR3 is TGTGCCAGTATCCCTGGCGGTAGCAATCAGCCCCAGCATTTT. It specifies CASIPGGSNQPQHF.

The chain couples TRBV7-8 to TRBJ2-3, with D maybe TRBD2 (7 bases). This CDR3 region has 17 residues. Germline values: CDR1 SGHVS, CDR2 FQNEAQ. V gave up 3 bases and J gave up 1 base, with 17 bases separating them. CDR3 coding DNA: TGTGCCAGCAGCTTGCGGGGGACAAGAGGCGGCACAGATACGCAGTATTTT. Protein sequence: CASSLRGTRGGTDTQYF.